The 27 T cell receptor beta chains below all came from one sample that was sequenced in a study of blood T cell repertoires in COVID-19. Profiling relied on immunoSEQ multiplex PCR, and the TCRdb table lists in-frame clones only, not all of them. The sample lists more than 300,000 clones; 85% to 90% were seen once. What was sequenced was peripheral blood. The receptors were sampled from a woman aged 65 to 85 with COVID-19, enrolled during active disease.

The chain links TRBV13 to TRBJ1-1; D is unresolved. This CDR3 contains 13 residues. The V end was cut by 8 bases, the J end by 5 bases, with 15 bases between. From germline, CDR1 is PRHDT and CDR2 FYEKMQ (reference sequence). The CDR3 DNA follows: TGTGCCAGCGAGAGGAGGGCGGTAACTGAAGCTTTCTTT. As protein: CASERRAVTEAFF. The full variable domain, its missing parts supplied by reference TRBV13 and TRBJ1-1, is AAGVIQSPRHLIKEKRETATLKCYPIPRHDTVYWYQQGPGQDPQFLISFYEKMQSDKGSIPDRFSAQQFSDYHSELNMSSLELGDSALYFCASERRAVTEAFFGQGTRLTVV.

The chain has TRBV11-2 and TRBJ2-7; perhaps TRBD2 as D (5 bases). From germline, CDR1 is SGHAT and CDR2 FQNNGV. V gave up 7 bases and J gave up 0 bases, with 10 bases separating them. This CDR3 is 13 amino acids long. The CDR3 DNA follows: TGTGCCAGCACTTCTCGGGGCTCCTACGAGCAGTACTTC. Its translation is CASTSRGSYEQYF.

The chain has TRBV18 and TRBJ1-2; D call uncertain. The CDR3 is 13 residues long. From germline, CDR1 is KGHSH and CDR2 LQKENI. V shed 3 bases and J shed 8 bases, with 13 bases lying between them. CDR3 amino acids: CASSPQEAGGYTF. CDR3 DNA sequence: TGTGCCAGCTCACCCCAAGAGGCGGGCGGCTACACCTTC.

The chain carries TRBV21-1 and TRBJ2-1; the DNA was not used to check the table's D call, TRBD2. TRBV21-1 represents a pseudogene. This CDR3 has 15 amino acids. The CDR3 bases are TGTGCCAGCAGCGCATGCGGGGGGGCGCACAATGAGCAGTTCTTC. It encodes CASSACGGAHNEQFF.

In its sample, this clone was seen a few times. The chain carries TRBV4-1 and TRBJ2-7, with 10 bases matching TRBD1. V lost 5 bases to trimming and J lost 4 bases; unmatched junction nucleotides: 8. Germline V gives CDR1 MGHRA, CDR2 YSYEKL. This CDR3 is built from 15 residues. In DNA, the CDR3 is TGCGCCAGCAGCATAGGACAGGGGGACTCATACGAGCAGTACTTC. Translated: CASSIGQGDSYEQYF.

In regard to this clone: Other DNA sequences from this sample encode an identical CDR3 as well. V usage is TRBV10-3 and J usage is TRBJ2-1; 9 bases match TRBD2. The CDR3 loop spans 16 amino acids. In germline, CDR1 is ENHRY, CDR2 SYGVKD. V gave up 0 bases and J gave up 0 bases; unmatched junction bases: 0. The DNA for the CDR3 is TGTGCCATCAGTGAGTCAGCGGGGGGCTCCTACAATGAGCAGTTCTTC. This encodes CAISESAGGSYNEQFF.

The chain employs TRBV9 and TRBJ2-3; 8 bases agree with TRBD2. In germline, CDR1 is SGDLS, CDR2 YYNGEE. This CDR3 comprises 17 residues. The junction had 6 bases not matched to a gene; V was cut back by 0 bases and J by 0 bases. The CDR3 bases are TGTGCCAGCAGCGTAGCGGGGGGGCTGGCAAGCACAGATACGCAGTATTTT. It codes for CASSVAGGLASTDTQYF.

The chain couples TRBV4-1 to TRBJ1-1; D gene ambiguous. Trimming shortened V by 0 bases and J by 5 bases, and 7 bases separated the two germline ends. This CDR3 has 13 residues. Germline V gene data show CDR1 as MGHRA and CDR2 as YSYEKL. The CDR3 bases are TGCGCCAGCAGCCAAGATGAGGGAACTGAAGCTTTCTTT. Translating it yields CASSQDEGTEAFF.

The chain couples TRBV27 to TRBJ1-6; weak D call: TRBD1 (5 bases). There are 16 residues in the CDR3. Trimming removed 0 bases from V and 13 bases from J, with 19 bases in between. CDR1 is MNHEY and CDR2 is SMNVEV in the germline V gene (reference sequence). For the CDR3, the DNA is TGTGCCAGCAGTTTATCAGATCCTAGGGGTTTATGGCCCCTCCACTTT. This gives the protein CASSLSDPRGLWPLHF.

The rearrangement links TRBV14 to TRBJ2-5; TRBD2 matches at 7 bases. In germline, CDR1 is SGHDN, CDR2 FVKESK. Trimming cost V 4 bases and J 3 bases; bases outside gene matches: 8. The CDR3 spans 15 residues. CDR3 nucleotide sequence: TGTGCCAGCAGCCCTCTCTCGGGGGGAGAAGAGACCCAGTACTTC. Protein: CASSPLSGGEETQYF. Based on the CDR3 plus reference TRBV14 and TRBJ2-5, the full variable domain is EAGVTQFPSHSVIEKGQTVTLRCDPISGHDNLYWYRRVMGKEIKFLLHFVKESKQDESGMPNNRFLAERTGGTYSTLKVQPAELEDSGVYFCASSPLSGGEETQYFGPGTRLLVL.

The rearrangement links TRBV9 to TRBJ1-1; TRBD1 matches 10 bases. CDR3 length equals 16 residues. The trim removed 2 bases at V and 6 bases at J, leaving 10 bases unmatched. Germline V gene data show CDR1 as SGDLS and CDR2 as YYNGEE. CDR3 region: CASSVGQGGLYAEAFF. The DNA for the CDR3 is TGTGCCAGCAGCGTCGGACAGGGGGGCCTTTACGCTGAAGCTTTCTTT. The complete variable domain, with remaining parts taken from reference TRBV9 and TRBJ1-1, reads DSGVTQTPKHLITATGQRVTLRCSPRSGDLSVYWYQQSLDQGLQFLIQYYNGEERAKGNILERFSAQQFPDLHSELNLSSLELGDSALYFCASSVGQGGLYAEAFFGQGTRLTVV.

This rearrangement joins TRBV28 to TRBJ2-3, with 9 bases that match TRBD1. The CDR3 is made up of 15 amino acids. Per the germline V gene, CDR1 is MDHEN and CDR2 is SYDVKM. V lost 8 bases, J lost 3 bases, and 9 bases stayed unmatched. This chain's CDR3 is CASWKPGQGTDTQYF. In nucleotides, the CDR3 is TGTGCCAGCTGGAAGCCGGGACAGGGTACAGATACGCAGTATTTT.

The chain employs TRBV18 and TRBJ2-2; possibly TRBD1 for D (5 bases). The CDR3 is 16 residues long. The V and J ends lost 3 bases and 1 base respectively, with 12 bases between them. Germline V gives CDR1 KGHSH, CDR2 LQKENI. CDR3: CASSPARQRNTGELFF. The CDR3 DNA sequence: TGTGCCAGCTCACCCGCCCGACAGAGGAACACCGGGGAGCTGTTTTTT.

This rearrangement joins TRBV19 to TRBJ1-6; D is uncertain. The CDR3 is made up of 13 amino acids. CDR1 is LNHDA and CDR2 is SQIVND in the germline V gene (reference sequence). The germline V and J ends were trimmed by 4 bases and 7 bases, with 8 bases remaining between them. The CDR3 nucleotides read TGTGCCAGTAGTACCGGGGTGAATTCACCCCTCCACTTT. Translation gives CASSTGVNSPLHF.

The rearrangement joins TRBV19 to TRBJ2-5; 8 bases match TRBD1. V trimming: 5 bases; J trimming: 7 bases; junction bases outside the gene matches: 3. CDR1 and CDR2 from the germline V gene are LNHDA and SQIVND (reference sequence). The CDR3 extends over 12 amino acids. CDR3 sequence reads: CASSPDRVTQYF. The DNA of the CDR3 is TGTGCCAGTAGTCCGGACAGGGTGACCCAGTACTTC.

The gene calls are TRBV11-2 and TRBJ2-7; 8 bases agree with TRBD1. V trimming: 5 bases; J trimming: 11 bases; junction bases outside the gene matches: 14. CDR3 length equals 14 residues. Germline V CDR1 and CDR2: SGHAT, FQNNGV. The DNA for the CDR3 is TGTGCCAGCAGCCTCGGACGACAGGGGATGCAGGAGTACTTC. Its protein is CASSLGRQGMQEYF.

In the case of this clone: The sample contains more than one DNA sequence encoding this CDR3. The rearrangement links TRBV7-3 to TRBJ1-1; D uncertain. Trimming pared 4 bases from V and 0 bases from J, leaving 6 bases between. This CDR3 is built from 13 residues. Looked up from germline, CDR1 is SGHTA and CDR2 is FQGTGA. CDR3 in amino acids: CASSSRVNTEAFF. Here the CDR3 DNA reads TGTGCCAGCAGCTCCCGGGTGAACACTGAAGCTTTCTTT. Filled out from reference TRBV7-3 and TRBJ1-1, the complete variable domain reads GAGVSQTPSNKVTEKGKYVELRCDPISGHTALYWYRQSLGQGPEFLIYFQGTGAADDSGLPNDRFFAVRPEGSVSTLKIQRTERGDSAVYLCASSSRVNTEAFFGQGTRLTVV.

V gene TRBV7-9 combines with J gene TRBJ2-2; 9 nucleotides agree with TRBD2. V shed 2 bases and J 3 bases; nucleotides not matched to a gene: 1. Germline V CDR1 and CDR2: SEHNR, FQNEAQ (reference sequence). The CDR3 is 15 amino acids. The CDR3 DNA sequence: TGTGCCAGCAGCTTAAGCGGGGGGTACACCGGGGAGCTGTTTTTT. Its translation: CASSLSGGYTGELFF.

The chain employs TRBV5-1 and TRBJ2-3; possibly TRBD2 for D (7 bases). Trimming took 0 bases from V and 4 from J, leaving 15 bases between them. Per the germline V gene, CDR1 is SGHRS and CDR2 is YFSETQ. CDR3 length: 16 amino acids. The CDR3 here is CASSLDVGGPSDTQYF. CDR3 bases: TGCGCCAGCAGCTTGGATGTGGGGGGGCCCTCAGATACGCAGTATTTT.

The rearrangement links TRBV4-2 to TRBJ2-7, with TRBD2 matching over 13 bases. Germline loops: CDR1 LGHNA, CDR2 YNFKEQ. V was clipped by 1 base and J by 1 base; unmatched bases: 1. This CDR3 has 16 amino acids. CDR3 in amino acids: CASSQGLAGGSYEQYF. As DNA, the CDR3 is TGTGCCAGCAGCCAAGGACTAGCGGGGGGATCCTACGAGCAGTACTTC.

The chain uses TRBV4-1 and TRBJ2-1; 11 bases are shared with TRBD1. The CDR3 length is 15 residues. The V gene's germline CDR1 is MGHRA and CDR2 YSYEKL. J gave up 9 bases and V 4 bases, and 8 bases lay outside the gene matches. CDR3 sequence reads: CASSLPDRGQSEQFF. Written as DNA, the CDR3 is TGCGCCAGCAGCCTGCCGGACAGGGGGCAGAGTGAGCAGTTCTTC.

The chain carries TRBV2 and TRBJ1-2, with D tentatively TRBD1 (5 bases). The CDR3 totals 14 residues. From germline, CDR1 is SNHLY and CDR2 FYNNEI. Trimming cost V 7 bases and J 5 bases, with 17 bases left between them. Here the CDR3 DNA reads TGTGCCAGCACCGGGGTTGCGGGGCTGTATGGCTACACCTTC. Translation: CASTGVAGLYGYTF.

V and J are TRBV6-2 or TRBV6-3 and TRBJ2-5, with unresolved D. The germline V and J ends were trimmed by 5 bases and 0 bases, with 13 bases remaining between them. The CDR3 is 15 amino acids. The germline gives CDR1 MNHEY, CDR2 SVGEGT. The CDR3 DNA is TGTGCCAGCAGTGTCTTGAGCGACTACCAAGAGACCCAGTACTTC. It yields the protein CASSVLSDYQETQYF.

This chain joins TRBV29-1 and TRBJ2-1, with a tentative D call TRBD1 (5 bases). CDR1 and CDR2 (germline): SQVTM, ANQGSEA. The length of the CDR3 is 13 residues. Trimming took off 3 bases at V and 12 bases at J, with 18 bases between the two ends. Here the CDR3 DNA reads TGCAGCGTTGACGTGGGTATCCCTAGGGGGCAGTTCTTC. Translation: CSVDVGIPRGQFF.

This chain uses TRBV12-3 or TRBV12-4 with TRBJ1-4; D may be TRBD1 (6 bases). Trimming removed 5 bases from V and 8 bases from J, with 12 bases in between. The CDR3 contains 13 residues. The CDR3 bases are TGTGCCAGCAGTCCGGGACAATGGGAAAAACTGTTTTTT. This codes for CASSPGQWEKLFF.

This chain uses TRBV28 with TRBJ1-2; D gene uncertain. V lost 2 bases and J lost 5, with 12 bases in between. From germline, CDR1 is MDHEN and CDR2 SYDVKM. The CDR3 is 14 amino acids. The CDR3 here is CASSLLREVYGYTF. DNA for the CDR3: TGTGCCAGCAGTTTACTAAGAGAAGTATATGGCTACACCTTC.

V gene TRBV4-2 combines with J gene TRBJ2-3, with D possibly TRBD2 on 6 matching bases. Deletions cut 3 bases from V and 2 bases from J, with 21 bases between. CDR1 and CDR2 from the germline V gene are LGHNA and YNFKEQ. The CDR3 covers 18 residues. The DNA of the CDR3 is TGTGCCAGCAGCCACTCGAGCAGGGAGGCCCAGCACACAGATACGCAGTATTTT. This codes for CASSHSSREAQHTDTQYF.